This T cell receptor (beta chain) derives from a study of type 1 and type 2 diabetes patients (dated by TCRdb to 2015 to 2016). In terms of the full investigation: The cohort comprised fewer than 10 type 1 diabetes patients, a few type 2 diabetes patients and about six nondiabetic controls recruited in China. Throughout the study, CD4 or CD8 MicroBeads on MACS columns were used to positively select CD4+ and CD8+ T cells from PBMCs. The whole study generated about 19 million paired-end reads. In the study, high-throughput sequencing was used to profile TCRbeta repertoires so that type 1 diabetes, type 2 diabetes and nondiabetic individuals could be compared. Type 2 diabetes patients served as a disease comparison group for the type 1 diabetes patients. V gene usage was similar between roughly 22-cycle and roughly 25-cycle amplification, suggesting similar primer efficiencies and random PCR bias. TCRbeta libraries were sequenced paired-end on Illumina HiSeq 2000 or MiSeq instruments.

A few counts support this clonotype. Its target antigen remains unknown. The input lacks base qualities; no much larger clone sits a single base away. The full study reports these points: Type 2 diabetes repertoires showed high diversity, significantly greater than type 1 diabetes repertoires in both CD4+ and CD8+ T cells. Only a few highly-expanded CD4+ clones (median one) were found in type 2 diabetes patients, and these clones made up a median around 4.1% of reads. Type 2 diabetes and control samples had highly correlated V and J gene usage patterns, with the correlation between samples averaging about 0.97. The study groups were not matched for age and gender, which could possibly have biased interpretation. Because only a limited number of T2D and control samples were sequenced, some T1D-only HECs might also appear in more T2D or control samples.

Standard classification criteria for type 1 or type 2 diabetes were met by all diabetic patients, and glucose and C-peptide were assessed by WHO-recommended methods. Donors with other autoimmune diseases or infections within the previous four weeks were excluded. An approximately 10-milliliter sample of peripheral blood was drawn from every participant. LymphoPrep density separation was used to isolate PBMCs. TCRdb lists the instrument as Illumina MiSeq. Genomic DNA from sorted T cell subsets was used as template for TCRbeta CDR3 amplification. The TCRbeta CDR3 region was amplified by multiplex PCR with 30 forward and 13 reverse primers. PCR products were purified with AMPure XP beads, then indices and adaptors were added in a second 25-cycle PCR. Before sequencing, the libraries were purified from gel with the QIAquick Gel Extraction Kit. In the paper's pipeline: FLASH was used to merge paired-end reads, and IgBLAST was used to align the merged reads to IMGT V, D and J germline references. Reads with below 70% alignment identity to germline references were discarded, leaving some 10 million reads study-wide. CDR3 boundaries, reading frame and productivity were assigned according to IMGT definitions. Highly-expanded clones were defined as clones at or above 1% of reads, and diversity was measured by normalized Shannon entropy. Unpaired two-tailed t-tests were used to test group differences in Shannon entropy. TCRdb passed the public sequencing reads through fastp at Q25 and MiXCR, retaining productive beta sequences. Each CDR3 protein appears once, grouped with its most common genes and DNA. The V and J calls reflect TCRdb's pipeline rather than the authors' work. This sample comprises 250,000 to 300,000 distinct CDR3 sequences, 45% to 60% of them detected only once. The biggest ten clones account for 12% to 15% of the sample.

Reading the germline V gene (reference sequence) gives CDR1 GTSNPN and CDR2 SVGIG. V gives up 1 base and J gives up 6 bases, and the segment between their germline ends measures 6 bases. The cysteine opens and the phenylalanine closes a CDR3 of 12 amino acids. The retained sequence is limited to the CDR3, 36 bases, with the frame set at the first base. The material sequenced was peripheral blood mononuclear cells (PBMCs). The chain is encoded by TRBV30 joined to TRBJ2-2, with the D segment identity uncertain. This TCR came from a man between 18 and 35 years old with type 2 diabetes. The DNA reads TGTGCCTGGAGTGACATCCCCGGGGAGCTGTTTTTT. Protein translation: CAWSDIPGELFF.